Here is one T cell receptor (beta chain) with its context. Its antigen remains unidentified. This entry belongs to a study of T cells in Graves' hyperthyroidism and ophthalmopathy. Findings of the study overall: Most expanded thyroid clonotypes above 0.001 also appeared in blood. Separation of ophthalmopathy from stable hyperthyroidism was achieved by a 13 V-J model.

From RNA transcripts, TCR beta CDR3 regions were amplified. Primed by the HTBI set, a first-round RT-PCR was run on the TCR CDR3. TCRdb fed the multiplex PCR reads into MiXCR, producing one record per CDR3 protein. The table records about 380,000 distinct CDR3 sequences, roughly 14% of them present only once. The CDR3 spans 14 residues. The germline V gene has CDR1 LNHDA and CDR2 SQIVND (reference sequence). V was clipped by 6 bases and J by 1 base, with 13 bases between them. It was uncontrolled infection, other autoimmune disease, pregnancy or lactation that excluded patients. Diagnosing involved the use of clinical symptoms, serum thyroxine and TRAb, thyroid ultrasound and orbital computed tomography.

The clonotype comes from a woman aged 60 to 75 with Graves' hyperthyroidism. The gene calls are TRBV19 and TRBJ2-7, with D hard to call. Source material: blood. The DNA of the CDR3 is TGTGCCAGTAGCGCCGCACGGGCTTCCTACGAGCAGTACTTC. It translates to CASSAARASYEQYF.